The entry that follows covers one T cell receptor (beta chain) sequence. This specimen belongs to a study of T cell clones after liver transplantation. On the study more broadly: Blood was drawn pre-transplant, before withdrawal, and after full or failed withdrawal.

Only in-frame clones appear in the TCRdb table, and some are missing; sequencing was by immunoSEQ multiplex PCR. The sample has about 51,000 clones; roughly nine tenths are singletons. CDR1 SEHNR and CDR2 FQNEAQ come from the germline V gene (reference sequence). The CDR3 loop spans 13 amino acids. Trimming cost V 10 bases and J 6 bases; bases outside gene matches: 8. The source is a human patient who received a liver transplant. Some T cells may be graft donor cells. The V and J genes are TRBV7-9 and TRBJ1-1, with 10 nucleotides matching TRBD1. This specimen consisted of CD8+ T cells from blood, obtained 12 months after liver transplant. This CDR3 is CATDRDRGSEAFF. CDR3 in DNA: TGTGCCACCGACCGGGACAGGGGTTCTGAAGCTTTCTTT.